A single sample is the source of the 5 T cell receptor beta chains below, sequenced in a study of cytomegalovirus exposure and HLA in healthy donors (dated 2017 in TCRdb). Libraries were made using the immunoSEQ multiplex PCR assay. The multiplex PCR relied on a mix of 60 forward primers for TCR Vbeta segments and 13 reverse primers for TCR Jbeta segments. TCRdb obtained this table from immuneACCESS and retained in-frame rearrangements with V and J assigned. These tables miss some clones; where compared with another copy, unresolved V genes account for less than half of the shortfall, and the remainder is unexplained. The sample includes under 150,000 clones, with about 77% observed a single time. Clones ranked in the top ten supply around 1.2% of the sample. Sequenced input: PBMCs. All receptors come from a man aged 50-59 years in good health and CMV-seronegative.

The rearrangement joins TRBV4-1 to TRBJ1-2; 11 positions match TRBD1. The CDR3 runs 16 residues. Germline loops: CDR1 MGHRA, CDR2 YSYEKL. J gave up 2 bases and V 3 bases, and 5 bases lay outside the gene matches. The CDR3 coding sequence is TGCGCCAGCAGCCACGACAGGACAGGGGGCAACTATGGCTACACCTTC. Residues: CASSHDRTGGNYGYTF.

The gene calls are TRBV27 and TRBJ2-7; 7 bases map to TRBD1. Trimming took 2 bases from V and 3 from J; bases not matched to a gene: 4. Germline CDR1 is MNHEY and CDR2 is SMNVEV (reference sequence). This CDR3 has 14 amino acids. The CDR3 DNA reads TGTGCCAGCAGTTTAACACAGGGGAACTACGAGCAGTACTTC. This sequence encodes CASSLTQGNYEQYF.

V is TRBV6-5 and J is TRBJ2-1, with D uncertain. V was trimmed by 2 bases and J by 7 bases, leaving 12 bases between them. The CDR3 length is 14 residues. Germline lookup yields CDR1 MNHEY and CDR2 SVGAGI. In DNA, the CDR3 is TGTGCCAGCAGTTACGGCGGCAGTAGGAATGAGCAGTTCTTC. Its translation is CASSYGGSRNEQFF.

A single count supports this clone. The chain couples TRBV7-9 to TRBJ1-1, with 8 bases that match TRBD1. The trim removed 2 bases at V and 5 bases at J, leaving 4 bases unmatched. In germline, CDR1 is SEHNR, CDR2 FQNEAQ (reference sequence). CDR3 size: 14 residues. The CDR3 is CASSLNRGLTEAFF. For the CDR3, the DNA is TGTGCCAGCAGCTTAAACAGGGGGTTAACTGAAGCTTTCTTT.

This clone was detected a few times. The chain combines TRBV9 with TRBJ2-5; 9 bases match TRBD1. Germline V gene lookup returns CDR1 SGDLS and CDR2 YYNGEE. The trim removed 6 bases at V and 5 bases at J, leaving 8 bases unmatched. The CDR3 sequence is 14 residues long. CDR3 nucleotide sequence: TGTGCCAGCAATTTACAGGGGGCGTGGGAGACCCAGTACTTC. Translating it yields CASNLQGAWETQYF.